The entry that follows covers one T cell receptor (beta chain) sequence. The data are from a study of blood T cell repertoires in COVID-19. The wider study: The origin of the acute and convalescent COVID-19 samples was the United States, Italy and Spain. Sample material is recorded as cDNA or gDNA derived from T cells, B-cell-depleted T cells, or PBMCs.

In the study's own analysis: For nucleated cells, counts were estimated from reference gene primer amplification. The data were produced by immunoSEQ multiplex PCR, yet TCRdb's version contains in-frame clones alone and is incomplete. V and J calls and clone size are as listed in that table; D and trimming were resolved from the DNA. The table has 130,000 to 150,000 clones, roughly 77% seen once. V lost 2 bases to trimming and J lost 5 bases, with 9 bases between them. The CDR3 loop spans 13 amino acids. Looked up from germline, CDR1 is SGHTA and CDR2 is FQGTGA. This chain joins TRBV7-3 and TRBJ2-5; tentative D call: TRBD2 (5 bases). The sequence was collected from a man in his 60s with acute or convalescent COVID-19. The specimen was peripheral blood. The DNA for the CDR3 is TGTGCCAGCAGCTTAGAGGGTCGGGAGACCCAGTACTTC. Translating it yields CASSLEGRETQYF.